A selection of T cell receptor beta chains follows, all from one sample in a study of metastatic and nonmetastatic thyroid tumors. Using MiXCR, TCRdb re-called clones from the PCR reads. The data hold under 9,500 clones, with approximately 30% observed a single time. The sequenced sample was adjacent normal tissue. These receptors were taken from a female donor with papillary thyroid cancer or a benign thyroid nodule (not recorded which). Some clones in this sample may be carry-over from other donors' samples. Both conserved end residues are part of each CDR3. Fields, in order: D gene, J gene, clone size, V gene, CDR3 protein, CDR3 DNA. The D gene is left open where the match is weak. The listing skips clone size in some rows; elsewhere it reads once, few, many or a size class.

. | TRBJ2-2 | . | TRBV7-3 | CASSLARREVGTGELFF | TGTGCCAGCAGCTTAGCCCGCCGGGAAGTTGGCACCGGGGAGCTGTTTTTT
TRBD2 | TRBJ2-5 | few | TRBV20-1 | CSASLAGVETQYF | TGCAGTGCTAGCCTAGCGGGAGTGGAGACCCAGTACTTC
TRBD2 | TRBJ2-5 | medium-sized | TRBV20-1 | CSARDFETSGTYQETQYF | TGCAGTGCTAGAGATTTTGAGACTAGCGGAACGTACCAAGAGACCCAGTACTTC
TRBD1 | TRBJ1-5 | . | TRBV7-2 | CASSLAVTGTNQPQHF | TGTGCCAGCAGCTTAGCTGTGACAGGGACAAATCAGCCCCAGCATTTT
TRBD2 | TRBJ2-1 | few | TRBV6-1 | CASSVTSGVQDEQFF | TGTGCCAGCAGTGTGACTAGCGGGGTCCAGGATGAGCAGTTCTTC
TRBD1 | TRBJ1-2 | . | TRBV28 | CASSRDGTGGGYTF | TGTGCCAGCAGCCGCGATGGGACAGGGGGAGGCTACACCTTC
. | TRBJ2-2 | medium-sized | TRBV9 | CASSTDRPTNTGELFF | TGTGCCAGCAGCACTGACAGGCCAACGAACACCGGGGAGCTGTTTTTT
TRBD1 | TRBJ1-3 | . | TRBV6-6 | CASSYSLQGVGNTIYF | TGTGCCAGCAGTTATTCCCTCCAGGGGGTGGGAAACACCATATATTTT
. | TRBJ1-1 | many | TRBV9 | CASNRERDTEAFF | TGTGCCAGCAACCGGGAGCGAGACACTGAAGCTTTCTTT
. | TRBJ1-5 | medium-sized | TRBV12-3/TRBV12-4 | CASSLNGAQHF | TGTGCCAGCAGTTTGAATGGGGCCCAGCATTTT
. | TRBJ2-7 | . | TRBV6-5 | CASSSGLTYEQYF | TGTGCCAGCAGTTCCGGACTCACCTACGAGCAGTACTTC
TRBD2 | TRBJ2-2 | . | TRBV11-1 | CASSFKRLAGVAGELFF | TGTGCCAGCAGCTTTAAACGGCTAGCGGGCGTAGCCGGGGAGCTGTTTTTT
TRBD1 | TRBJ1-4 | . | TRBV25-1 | CASSTRQGPNEKLFF | TGTGCCAGCAGTACAAGACAGGGACCTAATGAAAAACTGTTTTTT
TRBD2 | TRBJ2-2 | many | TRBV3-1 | CASSQVGGGPGTGELFF | TGTGCCAGCAGCCAAGTGGGGGGAGGGCCCGGCACCGGGGAGCTGTTTTTT
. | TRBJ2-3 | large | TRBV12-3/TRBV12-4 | CASSRGGDTQYF | TGTGCCAGCAGCCGAGGTGGGGATACGCAGTATTTT
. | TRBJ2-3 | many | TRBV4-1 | CASSQADTDTQYF | TGCGCCAGCAGCCAAGCAGACACAGATACGCAGTATTTT
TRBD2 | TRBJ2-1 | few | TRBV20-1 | CSATRLAVYNEQFF | TGCAGTGCTACGAGACTAGCGGTCTACAATGAGCAGTTCTTC
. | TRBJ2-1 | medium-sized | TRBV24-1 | CATSGSYNEQFF | TGTGCCACCTCCGGGTCCTACAATGAGCAGTTCTTC
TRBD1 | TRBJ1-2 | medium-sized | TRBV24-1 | CATSDPRTGAYGYTF | TGTGCCACCAGTGATCCTCGGACAGGGGCTTATGGCTACACCTTC
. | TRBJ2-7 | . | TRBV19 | CASSIVHGDEQYF | TGTGCCAGTAGTATAGTGCACGGGGACGAGCAGTACTTC
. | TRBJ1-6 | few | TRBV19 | CASKTIGADNSPLHF | TGTGCCAGCAAGACAATCGGGGCCGATAATTCACCCCTCCACTTT
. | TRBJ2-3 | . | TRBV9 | CASILGASITDTQYF | TGTGCCAGCATCTTAGGGGCATCAATCACAGATACGCAGTATTTT
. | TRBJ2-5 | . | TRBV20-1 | CSANGGGGQETQYF | TGCAGTGCTAATGGGGGCGGGGGCCAAGAGACCCAGTACTTC
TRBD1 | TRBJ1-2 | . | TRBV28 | CASSSQGTGLDTF | TGTGCCAGCAGCTCACAAGGGACAGGGTTGGACACCTTC
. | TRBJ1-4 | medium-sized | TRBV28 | CASSSVGTPNEKLFF | TGTGCCAGCAGTAGCGTGGGCACTCCCAATGAAAAACTGTTTTTT
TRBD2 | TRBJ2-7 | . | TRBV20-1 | CSATKLAGDMSYQQYF | TGCAGTGCTACCAAGCTAGCGGGAGATATGAGCTACCAGCAGTACTTC
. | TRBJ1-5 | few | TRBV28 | CASSFGDGNQPQHF | TGTGCCAGCAGTTTTGGGGATGGGAATCAGCCCCAGCATTTT
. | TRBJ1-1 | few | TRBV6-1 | CASTETENTEAFF | TGTGCCAGCACAGAGACGGAGAACACTGAAGCTTTCTTT
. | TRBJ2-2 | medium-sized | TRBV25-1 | CASSEAAGELFF | TGTGCCAGCAGTGAGGCCGCCGGGGAGCTGTTTTTT